Below, one T cell receptor beta chain is given with its context. No antigen is known for it. CDR3 length: 15 residues. V was pared by 2 bases and J by 3 bases, with 0 bases of the junction left unmatched. Germline lookup yields CDR1 SGHKS and CDR2 YYEKEE (reference sequence). These data are taken from a study of T cell responses to AZD1222 COVID-19 vaccine. Study-wide findings and caveats: Researchers took repertoire samples only after the peak T cell response had come.

The method was immunoSEQ multiplex PCR; TCRdb's version includes in-frame clones alone and lacks a portion of them. The profile shows 110,000 or so clones, about 82% of them singletons. The receptor comes from an adult who received the AZD1222 COVID-19 vaccine. Sequenced here: peripheral blood, sampled 28 days after the second AZD1222 dose. The V gene is TRBV5-5, the J gene TRBJ2-2; TRBD2 matches 11 bases. In DNA form, the CDR3 reads TGTGCCAGCAGCTTTAGCGGGGGGGACACCGGGGAGCTGTTTTTT. It codes for CASSFSGGDTGELFF.